The entry below gives a single TCR beta chain sequence along with its context. Its target is not known. The data were taken from a study of beta chain features in type 1 diabetes. Study at large: No patient-donor differences in age, gender, total cells or subset yield. Study-wide results and caveats: A pattern of fewer insertions and more deletions at VDJ junctions was seen in type 1 diabetes patients.

Sequenced material consisted of expressed TCRB transcripts (all of the isolated RNA was reverse transcribed). Here immunoSEQ multiplex PCR was the method, and the copy in TCRdb shows in-frame clones only, minus some. The repertoire holds a few hundred thousand clones, with more than 11% as singletons. The single heparinised draw taken from each donor contained roughly 100 mL of blood on average. Purities in excess of 95% were seen in all sorted populations. CDR1 is MNHEY, CDR2 SMNVEV, per germline (reference sequence). Trimming stripped 5 bases from V and 4 bases from J, with 18 bases between. The CDR3 length is 17 residues.

The chain recombines TRBV27 with TRBJ2-6; no reliable D call. The TCR comes from a man between 25 and 39 years old in good health. The material sequenced was naive CD4+ T cells from blood. CDR3 amino acids: CASSPYPVGPGANVLTF. For the CDR3, the DNA is TGTGCCAGCAGTCCATACCCGGTCGGGCCCGGGGCCAACGTCCTGACTTTC.